The count of the clone carrying this T cell receptor (beta chain) is one. Its target is not known. The CDR3 loop spans 16 amino acids. Trimming removed 2 bases at V and 2 bases at J, with 14 bases between. The germline gives CDR1 MDHEN, CDR2 SYDVKM. Only in-frame clones appear in the TCRdb table, and some are missing; sequencing was by immunoSEQ multiplex PCR. The data show about 1,500,000 clones, roughly 96% seen once. This specimen comes from a study of shared clonotypes between healthy human individuals. General study findings and limits: Represented genetic and exposure-history diversity was restricted by having few donors. Sharing of clonotypes among donors was expected to vary with sequencing depth.

HIV-negative, healthy adults without recent acute infections or vaccinations were the donors. The chain is built from TRBV28 and TRBJ2-3; D tentatively fits TRBD1 or TRBD2 (5 bases each). Sequencing was carried out using naive CD4+ T cells sorted from blood. Subset denoted: CD45RA+ positively selected. This TCR was sampled from a man under 40 in good health. CDR3 nucleotides: TGTGCCAGCAGTTTACCCACTAGGGACGCCACAGATACGCAGTATTTT. This sequence encodes CASSLPTRDATDTQYF.